What follows describes a single T cell receptor (beta chain). The sample is drawn from a study of cytomegalovirus exposure and HLA in healthy donors. The wider study: The 95 to 150 validation repertoires used the same platform as the roughly 670 first-cohort repertoires, a later analysis reported.

The assay was immunoSEQ multiplex PCR, and TCRdb's table has in-frame clones only and misses some. This sample yields some 250,000 clones, of which nearly 90% are seen a single time; about 0.36% belongs to the top ten. V lost 6 bases, J lost 5 bases, and 22 bases lay in between. Per the germline V gene, CDR1 is MDHEN and CDR2 is SYDVKM. The CDR3 spans 16 residues. The TCR sequence derives from a woman under 30 in good health and CMV-seronegative. V and J are TRBV28 and TRBJ1-1, with a weak D call TRBD1 (5 bases). Sequenced material: PBMCs. The CDR3 DNA sequence: TGTGCCAGCAGAGGGTCGACCACTGAGGGGAGGACTGAAGCTTTCTTT. Amino acids: CASRGSTTEGRTEAFF. Drawing the rest from reference TRBV28 and TRBJ1-1, the complete variable domain is DVKVTQSSRYLVKRTGEKVFLECVQDMDHENMFWYRQDPGLGLRLIYFSYDVKMKEKGDIPEGYSVSREKKERFSLILESASTNQTSMYLCASRGSTTEGRTEAFFGQGTRLTVV.